This T cell receptor beta chain derives from a study of T cell responses to AZD1222 COVID-19 vaccine. Study results and caveats: The span of vaccine-associated CD4 TCRs extended across spike, with dominance at 160-218 and 743-854. Clonal diversity may have been underestimated, and the donors were mostly white British, with more females than males.

The CDR3 has 15 residues. V dropped 7 bases and J dropped 0 bases, with 15 bases sitting between them. Germline CDR1 and CDR2: SEHNR and FQNEAQ (reference sequence). The assay was immunoSEQ multiplex PCR, and TCRdb's table has in-frame clones only and misses some. The repertoire holds 150,000 to 200,000 clones, with roughly 94% as singletons. Of note for this clone: Its antigen is currently unknown.

The receptor was derived from an adult who received the AZD1222 COVID-19 vaccine. The input for sequencing was peripheral blood, taken 28 days after the second AZD1222 dose. The V call is TRBV7-9, the J call TRBJ1-2; D is undetermined. The CDR3 sequence: CASMVTSLANYGYTF. Written as DNA, the CDR3 is TGTGCCAGCATGGTTACGTCATTAGCTAACTATGGCTACACCTTC.